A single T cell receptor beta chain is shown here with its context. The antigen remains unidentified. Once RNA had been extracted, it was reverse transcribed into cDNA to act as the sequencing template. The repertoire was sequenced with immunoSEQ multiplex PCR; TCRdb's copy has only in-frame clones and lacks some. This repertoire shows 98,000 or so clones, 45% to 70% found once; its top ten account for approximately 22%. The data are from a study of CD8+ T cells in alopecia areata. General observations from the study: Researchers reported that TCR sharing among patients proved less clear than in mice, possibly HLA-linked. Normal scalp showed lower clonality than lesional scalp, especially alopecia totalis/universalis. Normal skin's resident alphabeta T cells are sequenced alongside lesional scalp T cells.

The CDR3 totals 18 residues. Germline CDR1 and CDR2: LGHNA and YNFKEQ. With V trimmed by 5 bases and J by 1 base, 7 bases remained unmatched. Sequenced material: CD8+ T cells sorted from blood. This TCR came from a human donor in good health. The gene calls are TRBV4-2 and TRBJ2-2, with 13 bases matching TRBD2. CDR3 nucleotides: TGTGCCAGCAGCGACCGACTAGCGGGGGGCCTGAACACCGGGGAGCTGTTTTTT. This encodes CASSDRLAGGLNTGELFF.